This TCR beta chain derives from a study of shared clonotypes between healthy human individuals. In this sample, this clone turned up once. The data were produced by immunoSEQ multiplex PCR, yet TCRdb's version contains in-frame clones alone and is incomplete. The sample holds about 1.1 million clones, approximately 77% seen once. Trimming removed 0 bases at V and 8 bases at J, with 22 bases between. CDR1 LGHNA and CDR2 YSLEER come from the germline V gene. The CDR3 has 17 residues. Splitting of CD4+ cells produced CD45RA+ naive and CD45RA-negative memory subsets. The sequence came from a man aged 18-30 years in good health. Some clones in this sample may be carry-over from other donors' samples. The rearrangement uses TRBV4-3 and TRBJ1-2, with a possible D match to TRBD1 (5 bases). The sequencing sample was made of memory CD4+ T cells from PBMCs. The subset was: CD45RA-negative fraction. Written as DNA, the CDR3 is TGCGCCAGCAGCCAAGATCAGGTCAGGGAGGGGATCTACGGCTACACCTTC. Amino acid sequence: CASSQDQVREGIYGYTF.